This TCR beta chain was identified in a study of memory CD4+ T cells and cytomegalovirus serostatus. Study in general: Healthy Belgian adult donors included about nine CMV-positive and some 23 CMV-negative people.

The germline CDR1 and CDR2 sequences are SGHRS and YFSETQ. The CDR3 extends over 13 amino acids. Trimming stripped 5 bases from V and 5 bases from J, with 13 bases between. Single viable CD3+CD4+CD8-CD45RO+ cells were sorted as the memory CD4+ T cells. The table came from immunoSEQ multiplex PCR; TCRdb's copy has only in-frame clones and leaves some out. Of around 60,000 clones listed, approximately 77% are singletons. Broader study findings: Of 164 reported CMV TCRbeta sequences, about 70 were found in memory CD4+ repertoires. Repertoires predicted CMV serostatus with median bootstrapped AUC of roughly 0.95.

A note on this clone: Its matching antigen is unknown.

This TCR came from an adult in good health and CMV-seronegative. Some clones in this sample may be carry-over from other donors' samples. Sequenced material: memory CD4+ T cells from blood. The chain employs TRBV5-1 and TRBJ2-5, with D tentatively TRBD1 or TRBD2 (5 bases each). The DNA of the CDR3 is TGCGCCAGCAGGGCTGGGGGTAGCGAGACCCAGTACTTC. Residues: CASRAGGSETQYF.